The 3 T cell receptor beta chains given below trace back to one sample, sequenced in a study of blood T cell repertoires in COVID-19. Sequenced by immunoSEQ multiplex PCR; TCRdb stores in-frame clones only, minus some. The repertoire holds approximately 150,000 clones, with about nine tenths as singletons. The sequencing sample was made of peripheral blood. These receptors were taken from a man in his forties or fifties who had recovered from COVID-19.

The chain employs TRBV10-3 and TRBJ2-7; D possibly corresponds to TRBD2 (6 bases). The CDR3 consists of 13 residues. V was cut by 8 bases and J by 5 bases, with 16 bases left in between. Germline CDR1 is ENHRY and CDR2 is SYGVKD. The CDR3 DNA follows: TGTGCCATCCGGGGCGGGGTGAGGAACGAGCAGTACTTC. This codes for CAIRGGVRNEQYF.

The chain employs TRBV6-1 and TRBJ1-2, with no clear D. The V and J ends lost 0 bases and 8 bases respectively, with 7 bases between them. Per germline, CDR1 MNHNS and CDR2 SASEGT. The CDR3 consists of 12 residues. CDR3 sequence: CASSEARVGYTF. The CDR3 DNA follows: TGTGCCAGCAGTGAAGCGAGGGTAGGCTACACCTTC.

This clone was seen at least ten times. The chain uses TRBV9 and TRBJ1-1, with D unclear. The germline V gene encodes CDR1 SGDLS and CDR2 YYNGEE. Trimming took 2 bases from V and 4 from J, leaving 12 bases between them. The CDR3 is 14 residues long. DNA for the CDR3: TGTGCCAGCAGCGTGGCCGGTGAGGGCACTGAAGCTTTCTTT. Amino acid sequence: CASSVAGEGTEAFF.